The source of this T cell receptor (beta chain) is a study of blood T cell repertoires in COVID-19. On the study more broadly: Italy, Spain and the United States were the sources of the convalescent and acute COVID-19 samples. PBMCs, B-cell-depleted T cells, or T cells provided the cDNA or gDNA that made up the material.

Per the authors' pipeline: Reference gene primer amplification yielded estimated nucleated cell counts. Profiled with immunoSEQ multiplex PCR; TCRdb holds only in-frame clones, not every one. V, J and clone size reflect that table, while D and trimming were determined from the DNA. The table lists about 250,000 clones, around 90% of them singletons. Turning to this clone: One end of the junction does not line up with germline, which may come from a read error.

Per germline, CDR1 LNHDA and CDR2 SQIVND (reference sequence). The CDR3 consists of 14 residues. The V and J genes are TRBV19 and TRBJ1-5, with D possibly matching TRBD1 (6 bases). Sequencing used peripheral blood. The TCR sequence derives from a woman aged 60 to 75 with COVID-19, enrolled during active disease. CDR3 in amino acids: CASNDRLSTQPQHF. CDR3 nucleotides: TGTGCCAGTAATGACAGGCTTAGCACTCAGCCCCAGCATTTT.